This TCR beta chain is from a study of beta chain features in type 1 diabetes listed by TCRdb under 2018. Context from the whole study: No differences in mean age, gender distribution, total cell number or subset yield were found between patients and healthy donors. A total of around 110,000,000 sorted cells were examined across all samples, and a strong correlation was observed between cell number per subset and RNA yield. The study compared the TCRB repertoires of sorted circulating CD4+ T cell subsets in recently diagnosed type 1 diabetes patients with those in matched healthy donors. Regulatory and stem cell-like memory subsets were isolated from only 8 patients and about 8 healthy donors, whereas naive and central memory subsets came from all 28 donors. Paper-wide results and their limitations: A moderate but significant shortening of TCRB CDR3 length was observed in type 1 diabetes patients in all four CD4+ subsets. Fewer insertions and more nucleotide deletions at VDJ recombination sites were observed in patients with type 1 diabetes, implying thymic rearrangement abnormalities. HLA sub-analyses involved small numbers of individuals, so any influence of HLA type on TCRB rearrangement remained unresolved. Naive, central memory and regulatory TCRB repertoires appeared more similar among patients than among healthy donors. PCR might favor shorter templates, but patient and control samples were amplified and corrected together, so any skew would affect both groups equally. Sequencing cDNA rather than genomic DNA could over-represent highly expressing activated cells, although activation and CD3 levels did not differ between groups.

Each donor gave one peripheral blood draw, averaging about 120 mL, which was collected into heparinised tubes. A BD FACSAria II was used to sort naive, central memory, regulatory and stem cell-like memory CD4+ T cells with a panel that included CD45RO, CCR7, CD25, CD127, CD95 and CD27. All sorted populations exceeded 98% purity. Right away, PBMCs were isolated by Lymphoprep density gradient centrifugation and were stained directly, with no culture step. Samples were stained and sorted in pairs, with one healthy donor and one patient per experiment, so that batch effects were minimized. The entire isolated RNA was reverse transcribed using the High Capacity cDNA Reverse Transcription Kit, and thus expressed TCRB transcripts were sequenced. Deep immunoSEQ sequencing was performed on naive, central memory and regulatory T cell samples, with an average of roughly 3.3 million total reads per sample. Sorted cells were lysed in RLT buffer and RNA was extracted with DNase-treated RNeasy Micro or Mini kits, depending on cell number. Each cell subset was processed separately to prevent cross-contamination, with patient and healthy donor samples processed together. The immunoSEQ multiplex PCR was used to amplify TCRB sequences from cDNA, generating 87-bp fragments that spanned the CDR3 region. Amplicons were sequenced on the Illumina HiSeq platform. In the source study's methods: Synthetic template baselines were used to correct PCR bias computationally, reads within Hamming distance 2 were collapsed, and singletons that could not be merged were discarded. Reads were aligned against IMGT so that V, D and J genes, CDR3 length and insertions or deletions at six rearrangement sites could be assigned. Within each subset, clonotype counts were normalized to the number of sorted cells before true diversity and Gini coefficients were calculated with the tcR R package. Repertoire sharing was quantified using the overlap coefficient calculated on TCRB nucleotide sequences. TCRdb took over this immuneACCESS table, retaining in-frame rearrangements with V and J assigned. Such tables are incomplete; in checked studies, under half of the missing clones stem from an unresolved V gene, and the remainder is unexplained. The V and J calls and clone size come from that table; D and trimming were worked out from the DNA. This sample comprises 120,000 to 150,000 clones, less than 10% of them detected only once. Almost 0.65% of the sample goes to the ten largest clones.

CDR1 SGHTA and CDR2 FQGNSA are derived from the germline V gene. The cysteine opens and the phenylalanine closes a CDR3 of 14 amino acids. Left in the record is the CDR3 DNA by itself, 42 bases read in frame from the first base. On this clone itself: Its antigen target is currently unknown. One base away there is no much larger clone; base qualities are not given.

Input material: central memory CD4+ T cells from blood. The V and J genes are TRBV7-2 and TRBJ2-5; 6 matching bases give a weak D call of TRBD2. With the DNA end fitting TRBJ2-7 better, the J assignment may be wrong. This TCR derives from a woman aged 40-49 years in good health. The bases read TGTGCCAGCAGCCGACTAGAAAGGATCTACGAGCAGTACTTC. Translated, this gives CASSRLERIYEQYF.